The entry below describes one T cell receptor beta chain. No antigen is known for it. This sample stems from a study of shared clonotypes between healthy human individuals. Study findings and constraints: Naive subsets generally exceeded memory subsets in estimated richness. It was the few donors that limited the genetic and exposure-history diversity represented. Some clonotypes were shared by all four sorted-subset donors, while others were not shared. The non-shared ones had lower generation probabilities than the shared ones.

Genomic DNA of each subset was evenly split across several immunoSEQ plates. The method was immunoSEQ multiplex PCR; TCRdb's version includes in-frame clones alone and lacks a portion of them. The data contain millions of clones, about 92% of them singletons. The CDR3 has 17 amino acids. The clonotype originates from a man aged 18 to 35 in good health. The V call is TRBV21-1, the J call TRBJ1-4; the D call of TRBD1 is as the table states it, not checked on the DNA. TRBV21-1 is reported as a pseudogene. The sequenced sample consisted of naive CD4+ T cells sorted from blood. The subset denotes: CD45RA+ positively selected. In DNA, the CDR3 is TGTGCCAGCAGTAAAGCGCTTCACAGGGGGCGCGATGAAAAACTGTTTTTT. This gives the protein CASSKALHRGRDEKLFF.